This entry lists 14 T cell receptor beta chains sequenced from one sample in a study of cytomegalovirus exposure and HLA in healthy donors. The PCR was carried out with 60 Vbeta primers and 13 Jbeta primers. TCRdb keeps only in-frame clones here, not all; method: immunoSEQ multiplex PCR. Counted here are 120,000 or so clones, about 80% occurring once; the ten biggest clones make up more than 2.5%. The specimen sequenced was PBMCs. The receptors stem from a male donor in good health and CMV-seronegative.

This clone was recorded once. The chain joins TRBV9 to TRBJ2-1, with D hard to call. Trimming took off 3 bases at V and 0 bases at J, with 10 bases between the two ends. The CDR3 sequence is 15 residues long. Looked up from germline, CDR1 is SGDLS and CDR2 is YYNGEE. The CDR3: CASSGRLSSYNEQFF. The CDR3 nucleotides read TGTGCCAGCAGCGGTAGACTTAGCTCCTACAATGAGCAGTTCTTC.

CDR3 amino acids: CASSYFPGAGANVLTF. As DNA, the CDR3 is TGTGCCAGCAGTTACTTTCCAGGGGCTGGGGCCAACGTCCTGACTTTC. The chain employs TRBV6-5 and TRBJ2-6, with a tentative D call TRBD1 (6 bases). The CDR3 spans 16 residues. The germline V gene encodes CDR1 MNHEY and CDR2 SVGAGI. Trimming stripped 1 base from V and 2 bases from J, with 9 bases between.

The CDR3 DNA follows: TGTGCCAGCAGCTTACCCGGCAACGTCCTGACTTTC. It yields the protein CASSLPGNVLTF. This chain connects TRBV7-9 to TRBJ2-6; D remains ambiguous. Germline V CDR1 and CDR2: SEHNR, FQNEAQ (reference sequence). V was clipped by 2 bases and J by 9 bases, with 5 bases between them. CDR3 length: 12 amino acids.

The rearrangement links TRBV4-3 to TRBJ2-1; 11 bases are a match to TRBD2. Germline-derived CDR1 and CDR2 are LGHNA and YSLEER. J was trimmed by 6 bases and V by 0 bases; bases with no gene match: 10. This CDR3 contains 18 residues. This CDR3 is CASSQDPLSGGAGNEQFF. Written as DNA, the CDR3 is TGCGCCAGCAGCCAAGATCCCCTTAGCGGGGGGGCCGGCAATGAGCAGTTCTTC.

A remark on this clone: One end of the junction is discordant with germline, which a read error may explain. This sequence joins TRBV7-9 and TRBJ2-1; 8 bases align to TRBD2. The CDR3 length is 16 residues. Germline V lookup: CDR1 SEHNR, CDR2 FQNEAQ (reference sequence). The CDR3 DNA is TGTTCCAGCAGCCTCGGGGGGGACTACCTCCGACATGAGCAGTTCTTC. It is translated as CSSSLGGDYLRHEQFF.

The chain is built from TRBV5-6 and TRBJ1-1, with D tentatively TRBD1 (5 bases). The V end was cut by 7 bases, the J end by 1 base, with 11 bases between. CDR3 length equals 13 residues. Germline assignment: CDR1 SGHDT and CDR2 YYEEEE. This CDR3 is CASGLQGNTEAFF. The CDR3 DNA reads TGTGCCAGCGGTTTGCAGGGGAACACTGAAGCTTTCTTT.

The chain links TRBV19 to TRBJ2-7; 7 bases match TRBD1. The junction had 10 bases not matched to a gene; V was cut back by 8 bases and J by 0 bases. This CDR3 is built from 15 residues. Germline V gives CDR1 LNHDA, CDR2 SQIVND (reference sequence). The DNA of the CDR3 is TGTGCCAGTGCCAGGACGACAGGGAGCTCCTACGAGCAGTACTTC. It specifies CASARTTGSSYEQYF.

About this clone: The junction and the germline gene differ at one end; a read error may be behind it. The chain uses TRBV27 and TRBJ1-6, with D possibly TRBD1 on 5 matching bases. The V gene's germline CDR1 is MNHEY and CDR2 SMNVEV (reference sequence). The CDR3 length is 19 residues. The CDR3 loop is CASSRPRLGLSSYNSPLYF. In DNA, the CDR3 is TGTGCCAGCAGTCGCCCAAGGCTGGGACTTAGCTCCTATAATTCACCCCTCTACTTT.

The J gene is TRBJ2-7, the V gene TRBV6-6; 9 bases are a match to TRBD1. Trimming removed 4 bases from V and 7 bases from J; junction bases left unmatched: 14. The CDR3 length is 16 residues. Per germline, CDR1 MNHNY and CDR2 SVGAGI (reference sequence). The CDR3 here is CASSSLRDRVLREQYF. As DNA, the CDR3 is TGTGCCAGCAGTTCCCTCCGGGACAGGGTGTTGAGGGAGCAGTACTTC.

This sequence joins TRBV19 and TRBJ1-5; D gene uncertain. The CDR3 has 14 amino acids. Germline CDR1 and CDR2: LNHDA and SQIVND (reference sequence). Trimming stripped 4 bases from V and 1 base from J, with 8 bases between. The CDR3, as DNA: TGTGCCAGTAGTACGACAATAAGCAATCAGCCCCAGCATTTT. Translation: CASSTTISNQPQHF.

This clone was counted a few times. The chain links TRBV25-1 to TRBJ2-4; 8 nucleotides line up with TRBD2. Trimming cost V 6 bases and J 10 bases; bases outside gene matches: 5. This CDR3 contains 12 residues. Germline V gene sequence: CDR1 MGHDK, CDR2 SYGVNS. The CDR3, as DNA: TGTGCCAGCAGGGACTTAGCGGGGATTCAGTACTTC. It specifies CASRDLAGIQYF.

The V gene is TRBV6-5, the J gene TRBJ1-5, with D perhaps TRBD1 (5 bases). V lost 9 bases, J lost 9 bases, and 21 bases lay in between. CDR1 and CDR2 (germline): MNHEY, SVGAGI. The CDR3 loop spans 14 amino acids. The CDR3 sequence is CASGVGAPGGPQHF. The CDR3 DNA reads TGTGCCAGTGGGGTTGGGGCCCCCGGGGGGCCCCAGCATTTT.

This chain connects TRBV11-2 to TRBJ2-7, with TRBD1 matching over 10 bases. The CDR3 is made up of 14 amino acids. Germline CDR1 reads SGHAT; CDR2 reads FQNNGV. J gave up 9 bases and V 4 bases, and 9 bases lay outside the gene matches. CDR3 DNA: TGTGCCAGCAGCTGGGGAGGGACAGGGGTAGTGCAGTACTTC. It is translated as CASSWGGTGVVQYF. The whole variable domain, filled in from reference TRBV11-2 and TRBJ2-7, reads EAGVAQSPRYKIIEKRQSVAFWCNPISGHATLYWYQQILGQGPKLLIQFQNNGVVDDSQLPKDRFSAERLKGVDSTLKIQPAKLEDSAVYLCASSWGGTGVVQYFGPGTRLTVT.

V gene TRBV7-8 combines with J gene TRBJ2-4; D unclear. Germline CDR1 is SGHVS and CDR2 is FQNEAQ. CDR3 length: 16 amino acids. Trimming cost V 2 bases and J 2 bases, with 13 bases left between them. The CDR3 DNA sequence: TGTGCCAGCAGCTTAAGTAGGCTAGTAACCAAAAACATTCAGTACTTC. Residues: CASSLSRLVTKNIQYF.